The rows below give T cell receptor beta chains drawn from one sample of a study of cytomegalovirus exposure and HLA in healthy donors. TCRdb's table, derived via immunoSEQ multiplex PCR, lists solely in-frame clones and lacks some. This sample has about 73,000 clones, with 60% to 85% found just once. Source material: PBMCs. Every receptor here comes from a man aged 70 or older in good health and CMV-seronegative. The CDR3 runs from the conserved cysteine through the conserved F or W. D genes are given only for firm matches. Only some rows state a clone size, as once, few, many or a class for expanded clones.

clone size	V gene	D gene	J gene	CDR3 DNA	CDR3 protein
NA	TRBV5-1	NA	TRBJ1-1	TGCGCCAGCAAGGGGGGGGATCTGGGGACTGAAGCTTTCTTT	CASKGGDLGTEAFF
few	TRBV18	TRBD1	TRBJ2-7	TGTGCCAGCTCACCACGGACAGGGGGGTACGAGCAGTACTTC	CASSPRTGGYEQYF
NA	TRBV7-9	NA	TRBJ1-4	TGTGCCAGCAGCTTAACGTCAGCAACTAATGAAAAACTGTTTTTT	CASSLTSATNEKLFF
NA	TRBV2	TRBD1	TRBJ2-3	TGTGCCAGCAGTGAAGCGCTTCTCAGGTGGTTTTCAGGGGGACGGGGTACGCAGTATTTT	CASSEALLRWFSGGRGTQYF
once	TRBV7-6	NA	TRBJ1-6	TGTGCCAGCAGCTTACAAGGCGGGGGGTATAATTCACCCCTCCACTTT	CASSLQGGGYNSPLHF
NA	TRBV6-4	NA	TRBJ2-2	TGTGCCAGCAGTGTACAGGGTCTGGCGAACACCGGGGAGCTGTTTTTT	CASSVQGLANTGELFF
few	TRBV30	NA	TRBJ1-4	TGTGCCTGGAGTGTACAGGGACGGGAAAAACTGTTTTTT	CAWSVQGREKLFF
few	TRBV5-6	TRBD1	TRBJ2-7	TGTGCCAGCAGCTACAGGGGGGTCTACGAGCAGTACTTC	CASSYRGVYEQYF
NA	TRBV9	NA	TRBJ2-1	TGTGCCAGCAGCCTGGACGGGGGATTCAATGAGCAGTTCTTC	CASSLDGGFNEQFF
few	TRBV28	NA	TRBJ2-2	TGTGCCAGCAAACGGACTGCTCGGCGGGAGCTGTTTTTT	CASKRTARRELFF
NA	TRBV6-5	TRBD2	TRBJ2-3	TGTGCCAGCAGTTATTGGGCTAGCGGGGGAGATACGCAGTATTTT	CASSYWASGGDTQYF
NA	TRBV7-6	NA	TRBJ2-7	TGTGCCAGCAGCTTGGGTACGTCTCCTAGAAAACTAAACGAGCAGTACTTC	CASSLGTSPRKLNEQYF
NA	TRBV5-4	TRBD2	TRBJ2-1	TGTGCCAGCAGCTACGACTTCCTGACTAGCGAGGGGCAGTTCTTC	CASSYDFLTSEGQFF
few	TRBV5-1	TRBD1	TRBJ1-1	TGCGCCAGCAGCTTGGAAGGGACAGGGGGCGCTTGTCGACCTTTCTTT	CASSLEGTGGACRPFF
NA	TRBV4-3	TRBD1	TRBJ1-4	TGCGCCAGCAGCCAGAGACAGGGGGTCGGTGAAAAACTGTTTTTT	CASSQRQGVGEKLFF
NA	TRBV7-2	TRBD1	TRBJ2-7	TGTGCCAGCAGCTTAGGGACAGGCTACGAGCAGTACTTC	CASSLGTGYEQYF
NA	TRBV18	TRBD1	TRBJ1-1	TGTGCCAGCTCACCGGGACAGGGGGCGCGGAACACTGAAGCTTTCTTT	CASSPGQGARNTEAFF
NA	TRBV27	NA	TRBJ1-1	TGTGCCACCCGACAGGAGAACACCGCGAACACTGAAGCTTTCTTT	CATRQENTANTEAFF
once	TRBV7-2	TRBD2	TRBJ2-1	TGTGCCAGCAGCCCCGGCCTAGCGGGAGCCAATGAGCAGTTCTTC	CASSPGLAGANEQFF
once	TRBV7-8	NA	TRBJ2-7	TGTGCCAGCAGCTTAGTTTTCGGGACACCTCCCTACGAGCAGTACTTC	CASSLVFGTPPYEQYF
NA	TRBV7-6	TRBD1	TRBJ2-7	TGTGCCAGCAGCTCTAACCCCGACAGGGGCTACGAGCAGTACTTC	CASSSNPDRGYEQYF
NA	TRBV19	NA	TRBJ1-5	TGTGCCAGTAATTATGGCAGGTCCCCGAATCAGCCCCAGCATTTT	CASNYGRSPNQPQHF
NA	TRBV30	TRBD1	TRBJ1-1	TGTGCCTGGAAAAGGACAGGGGTGTCCACTGAAGCTTTCTTT	CAWKRTGVSTEAFF
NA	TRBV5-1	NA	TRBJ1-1	TGCGCCAGCAGCCCTACCCAGGGGAACACTGAAGCTTTCTTT	CASSPTQGNTEAFF
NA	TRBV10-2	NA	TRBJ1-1	TGCGCCAGCAGGTTCACCCCGGACACTGAAGCTTTCTTT	CASRFTPDTEAFF
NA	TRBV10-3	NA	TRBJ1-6	TGTGCCATCAGTGAACGGACAGTAAATTCACCCCTCCACTTT	CAISERTVNSPLHF
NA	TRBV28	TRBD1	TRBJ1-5	TGTGCCAGCAGTTTGGGACAGGGAGATAATCAGCCCCAGCATTTT	CASSLGQGDNQPQHF
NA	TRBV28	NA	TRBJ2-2	TGTGCCAGCAGGGAGTTGCTGCGGACCGGGGAGCTGTTTTTT	CASRELLRTGELFF
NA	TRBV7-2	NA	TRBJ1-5	TGTGCCAGCAGCTTAGGATACCTCAGGGGCCATCAGCCCCAGCATTTT	CASSLGYLRGHQPQHF
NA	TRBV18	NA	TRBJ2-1	TGTGCCAGCTCACCACCTGCCCCGGTTAGTGAGCAGTTCTTC	CASSPPAPVSEQFF
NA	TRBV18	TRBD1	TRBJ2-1	TGTGCCAGCTCACCCGCGAGGACAGGCTACAATGAGCAGTTCTTC	CASSPARTGYNEQFF
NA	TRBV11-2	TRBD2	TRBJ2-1	TGTGCCAGCAGCTTAGTAGCGGGAGCACAAAAGCCGTTCTTC	CASSLVAGAQKPFF